This T cell receptor beta chain appears in the sequencing data of a study of identical twins. Unique molecular identifiers were in the cDNA, with template-switch universal primer binding. Each CDR3 protein is one row after TCRdb ran MiXCR on the 5' RACE reads. The table lists about 810,000 distinct CDR3 sequences, 10% to 15% of them singletons. Regarding this clonotype: Its target is unknown.

Broader study findings: Modelling approaches yielded underestimates of out-of-frame TCR alpha sharing between monozygotic twins.

Trimming took 0 bases from V and 6 from J, leaving 12 bases between them. The CDR3 contains 15 residues. Germline V gives CDR1 SGHVS, CDR2 FQNEAQ. These records were also assigned to another study, of yellow fever vaccine responses in identical twins.

The sequenced material came from PBMCs. The clonotype originates from a woman between 18 and 29 years old in good health. This sequence joins TRBV7-8 and TRBJ2-4; D is uncertain. The chain's CDR3 is CASSLARATGNIQYF. The CDR3 DNA reads TGTGCCAGCAGCTTAGCACGGGCTACTGGAAACATTCAGTACTTC.